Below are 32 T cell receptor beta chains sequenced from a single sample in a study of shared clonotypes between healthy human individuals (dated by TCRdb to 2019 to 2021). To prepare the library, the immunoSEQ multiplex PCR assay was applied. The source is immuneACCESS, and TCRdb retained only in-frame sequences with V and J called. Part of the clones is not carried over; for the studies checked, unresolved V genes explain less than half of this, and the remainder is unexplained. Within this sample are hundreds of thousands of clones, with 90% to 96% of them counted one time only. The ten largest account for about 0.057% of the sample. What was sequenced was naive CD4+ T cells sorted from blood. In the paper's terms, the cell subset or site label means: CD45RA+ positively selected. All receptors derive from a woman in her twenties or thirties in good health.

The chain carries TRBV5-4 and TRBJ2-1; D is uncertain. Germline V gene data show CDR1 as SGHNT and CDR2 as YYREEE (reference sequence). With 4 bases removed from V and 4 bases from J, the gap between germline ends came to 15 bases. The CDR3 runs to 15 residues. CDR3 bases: TGTGCCAGCAGCCCCGCCCAGGCTGTGTACAATGAGCAGTTCTTC. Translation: CASSPAQAVYNEQFF.

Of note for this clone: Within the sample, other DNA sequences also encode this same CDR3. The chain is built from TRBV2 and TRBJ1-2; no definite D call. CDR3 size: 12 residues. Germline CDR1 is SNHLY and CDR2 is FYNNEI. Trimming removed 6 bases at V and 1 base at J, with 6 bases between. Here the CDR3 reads CASSGGNYGYTF. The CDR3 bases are TGTGCCAGCAGCGGAGGTAACTATGGCTACACCTTC.

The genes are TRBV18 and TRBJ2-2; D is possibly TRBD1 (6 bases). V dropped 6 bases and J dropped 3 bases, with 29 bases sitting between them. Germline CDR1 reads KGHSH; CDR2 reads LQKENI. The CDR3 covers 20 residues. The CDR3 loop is CASSPREGQWRRRDTGELFF. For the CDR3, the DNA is TGTGCCAGCTCGCCCCGAGAGGGACAATGGAGAAGGCGGGACACCGGGGAGCTGTTTTTT.

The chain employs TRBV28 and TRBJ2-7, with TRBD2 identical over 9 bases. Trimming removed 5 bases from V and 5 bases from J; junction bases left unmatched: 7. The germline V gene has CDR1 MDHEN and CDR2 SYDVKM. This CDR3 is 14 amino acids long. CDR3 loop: CASSTGTSYHEQYF. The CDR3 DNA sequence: TGTGCCAGCAGTACAGGGACTAGCTACCACGAGCAGTACTTC. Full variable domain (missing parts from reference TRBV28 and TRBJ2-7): DVKVTQSSRYLVKRTGEKVFLECVQDMDHENMFWYRQDPGLGLRLIYFSYDVKMKEKGDIPEGYSVSREKKERFSLILESASTNQTSMYLCASSTGTSYHEQYFGPGTRLTVT.

CDR3: CASSQTGNEQFF. For the CDR3, the DNA is TGTGCCAGCAGCCAAACTGGAAATGAGCAGTTCTTC. V gene TRBV14 combines with J gene TRBJ2-1; D remains ambiguous. Germline CDR1 and CDR2: SGHDN and FVKESK. The germline V and J ends were trimmed by 2 bases and 7 bases, with 6 bases remaining between them. The CDR3 runs to 12 residues.

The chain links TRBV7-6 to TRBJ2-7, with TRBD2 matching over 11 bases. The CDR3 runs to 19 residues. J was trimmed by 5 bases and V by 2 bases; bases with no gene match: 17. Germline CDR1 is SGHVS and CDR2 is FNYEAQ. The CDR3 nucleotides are TGTGCCAGCAGCTTAAATTTAGGCACTAGCGGGAGCGTCAGAGACGAGCAGTACTTC. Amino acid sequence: CASSLNLGTSGSVRDEQYF.

CDR3 nucleotides: TGTGCCAGCAGCCCGGGACTAGCACTATACGAGCAGTACTTC. Its translation is CASSPGLALYEQYF. J is TRBJ2-7 and V is TRBV11-2, with 9 bases lining up with TRBD2. V gave up 5 bases and J gave up 4 bases; unmatched junction bases: 6. Germline V gene data show CDR1 as SGHAT and CDR2 as FQNNGV. The CDR3 runs 14 residues.

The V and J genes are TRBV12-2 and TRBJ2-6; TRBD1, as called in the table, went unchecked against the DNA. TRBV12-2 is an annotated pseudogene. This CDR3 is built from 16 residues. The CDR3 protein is CASRRTGGTGANVLTF. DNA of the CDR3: TGTGCAAGTCGCCGGACAGGGGGGACTGGGGCCAACGTCCTGACTTTC.

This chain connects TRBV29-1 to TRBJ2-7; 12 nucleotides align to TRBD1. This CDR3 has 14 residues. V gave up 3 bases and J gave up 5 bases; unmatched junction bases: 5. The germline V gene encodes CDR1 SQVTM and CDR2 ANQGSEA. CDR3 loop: CSVDGTGGFDEQYF. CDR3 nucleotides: TGCAGCGTTGACGGGACAGGGGGCTTCGACGAGCAGTACTTC.

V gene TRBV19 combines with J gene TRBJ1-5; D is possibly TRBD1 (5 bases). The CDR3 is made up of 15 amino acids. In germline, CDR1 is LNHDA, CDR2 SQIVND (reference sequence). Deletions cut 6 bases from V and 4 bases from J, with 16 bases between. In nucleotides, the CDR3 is TGTGCCAGTAGACCGGCGGGACGGAAAAATCAGCCCCAGCATTTT. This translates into CASRPAGRKNQPQHF.

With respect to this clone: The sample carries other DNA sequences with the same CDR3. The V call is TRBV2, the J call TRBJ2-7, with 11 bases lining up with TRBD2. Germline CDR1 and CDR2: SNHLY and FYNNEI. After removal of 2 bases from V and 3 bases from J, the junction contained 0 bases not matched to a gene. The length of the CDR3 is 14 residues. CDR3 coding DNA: TGTGCCAGCAGTGAAACTAGCGGGAGCTACGAGCAGTACTTC. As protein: CASSETSGSYEQYF.

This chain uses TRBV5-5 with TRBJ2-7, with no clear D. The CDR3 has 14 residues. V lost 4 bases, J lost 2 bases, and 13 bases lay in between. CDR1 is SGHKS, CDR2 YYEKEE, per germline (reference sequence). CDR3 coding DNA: TGTGCCAGCAGCCCCTTGACGAGTACCTACGAGCAGTACTTC. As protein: CASSPLTSTYEQYF.

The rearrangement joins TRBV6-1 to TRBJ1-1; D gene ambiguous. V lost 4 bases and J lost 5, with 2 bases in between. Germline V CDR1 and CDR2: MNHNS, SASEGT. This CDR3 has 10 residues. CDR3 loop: CASSATEAFF. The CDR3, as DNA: TGTGCCAGCAGTGCTACTGAAGCTTTCTTT.

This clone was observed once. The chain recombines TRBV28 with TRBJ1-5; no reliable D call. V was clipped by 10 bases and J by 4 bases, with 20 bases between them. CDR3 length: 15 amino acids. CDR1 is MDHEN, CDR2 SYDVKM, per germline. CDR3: CATTSGMADNQPQHF. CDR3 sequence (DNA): TGTGCCACAACCTCGGGTATGGCAGATAATCAGCCCCAGCATTTT.

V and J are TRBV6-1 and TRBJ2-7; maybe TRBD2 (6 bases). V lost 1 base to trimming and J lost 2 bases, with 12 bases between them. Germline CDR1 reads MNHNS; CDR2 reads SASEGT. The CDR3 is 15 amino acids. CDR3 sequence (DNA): TGTGCCAGCAGTGAAGTTCTTAGCGGCGCCTACGAGCAGTACTTC. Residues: CASSEVLSGAYEQYF.

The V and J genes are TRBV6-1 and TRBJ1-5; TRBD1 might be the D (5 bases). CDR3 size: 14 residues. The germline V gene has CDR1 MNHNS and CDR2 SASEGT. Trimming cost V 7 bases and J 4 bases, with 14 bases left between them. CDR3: CASTTSGGNQPQHF. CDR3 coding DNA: TGTGCCAGCACCACGAGTGGGGGGAATCAGCCCCAGCATTTT.

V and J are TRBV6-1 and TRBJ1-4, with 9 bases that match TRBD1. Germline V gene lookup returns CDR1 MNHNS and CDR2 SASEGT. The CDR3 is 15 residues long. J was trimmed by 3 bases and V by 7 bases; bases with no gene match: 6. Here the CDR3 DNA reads TGTGCCAGCAACTCCTGGGACAGGGCTAATGAAAAACTGTTTTTT. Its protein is CASNSWDRANEKLFF.

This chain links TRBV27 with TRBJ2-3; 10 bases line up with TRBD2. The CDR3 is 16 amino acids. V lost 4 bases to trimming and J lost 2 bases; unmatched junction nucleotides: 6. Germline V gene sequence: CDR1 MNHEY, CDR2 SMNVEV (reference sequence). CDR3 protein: CASSSNLAGVTDTQYF. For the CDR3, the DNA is TGTGCCAGCAGTTCTAATCTAGCGGGAGTCACAGATACGCAGTATTTT.

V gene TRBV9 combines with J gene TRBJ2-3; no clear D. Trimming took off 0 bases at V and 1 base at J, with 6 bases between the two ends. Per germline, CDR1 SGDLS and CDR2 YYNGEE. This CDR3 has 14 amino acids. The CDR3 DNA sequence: TGTGCCAGCAGCGTAGTTAGAGGCACAGATACGCAGTATTTT. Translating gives CASSVVRGTDTQYF.

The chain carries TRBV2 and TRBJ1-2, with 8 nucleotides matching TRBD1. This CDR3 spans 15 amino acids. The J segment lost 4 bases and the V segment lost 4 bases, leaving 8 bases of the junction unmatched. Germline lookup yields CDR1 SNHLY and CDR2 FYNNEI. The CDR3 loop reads CASSGQGQLGYGYTF. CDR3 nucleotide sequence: TGTGCCAGCAGTGGACAGGGGCAACTTGGCTATGGCTACACCTTC.

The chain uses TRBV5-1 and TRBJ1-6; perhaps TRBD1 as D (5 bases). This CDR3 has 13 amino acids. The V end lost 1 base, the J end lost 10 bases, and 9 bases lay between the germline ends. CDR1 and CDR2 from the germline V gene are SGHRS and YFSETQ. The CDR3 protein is CASSLQGRSPLHF. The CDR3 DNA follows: TGCGCCAGCAGCTTGCAGGGACGATCACCCCTCCACTTT.

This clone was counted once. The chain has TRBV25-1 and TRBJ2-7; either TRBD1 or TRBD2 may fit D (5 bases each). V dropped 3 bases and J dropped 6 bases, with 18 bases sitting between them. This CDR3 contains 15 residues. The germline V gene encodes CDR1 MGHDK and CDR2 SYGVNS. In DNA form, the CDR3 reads TGTGCCAGCAGTGACCCCGGGACCCTACCTGGCGAGCAGTACTTC. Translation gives CASSDPGTLPGEQYF.

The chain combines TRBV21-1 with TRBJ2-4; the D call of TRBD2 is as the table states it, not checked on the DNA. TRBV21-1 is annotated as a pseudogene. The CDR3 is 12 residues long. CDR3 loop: CASLPVGSIQYF. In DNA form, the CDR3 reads TGTGCCAGCCTCCCCGTCGGGAGCATTCAGTACTTC.

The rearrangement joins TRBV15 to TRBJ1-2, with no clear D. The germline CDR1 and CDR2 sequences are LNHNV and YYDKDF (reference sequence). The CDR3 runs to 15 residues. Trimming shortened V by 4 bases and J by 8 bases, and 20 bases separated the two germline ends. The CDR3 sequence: CATSTQSGGSWGYTF. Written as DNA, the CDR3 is TGTGCCACCAGCACTCAAAGTGGAGGGTCTTGGGGCTACACCTTC. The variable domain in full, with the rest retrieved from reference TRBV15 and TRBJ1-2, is DAMVIQNPRYQVTQFGKPVTLSCSQTLNHNVMYWYQQKSSQAPKLLFHYYDKDFNNEADTPDNFQSRRPNTSFCFLDIRSPGLGDTAMYLCATSTQSGGSWGYTFGSGTRLTVV.

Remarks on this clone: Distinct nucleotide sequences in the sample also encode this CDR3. The CDR3 loop is CASSLEGTDTQYF. The CDR3, as DNA: TGCGCCAGCAGCTTGGAAGGCACAGATACGCAGTATTTT. The V call is TRBV5-1, the J call TRBJ2-3; no clear D. V gave up 0 bases and J gave up 1 base, with 3 bases separating them. The CDR3 is 13 amino acids. The germline CDR1 and CDR2 sequences are SGHRS and YFSETQ.

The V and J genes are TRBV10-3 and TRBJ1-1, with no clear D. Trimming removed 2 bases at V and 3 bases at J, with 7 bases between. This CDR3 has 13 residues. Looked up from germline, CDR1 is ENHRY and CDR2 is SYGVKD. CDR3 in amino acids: CAISEVEDTEAFF. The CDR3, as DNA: TGTGCCATCAGTGAGGTAGAGGACACTGAAGCTTTCTTT.

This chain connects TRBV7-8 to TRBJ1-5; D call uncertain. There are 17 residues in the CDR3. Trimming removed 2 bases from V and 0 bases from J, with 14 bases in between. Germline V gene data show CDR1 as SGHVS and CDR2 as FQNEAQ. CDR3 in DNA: TGTGCCAGCAGCTTACTCAGTCTGCGTTATAGCAATCAGCCCCAGCATTTT. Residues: CASSLLSLRYSNQPQHF.

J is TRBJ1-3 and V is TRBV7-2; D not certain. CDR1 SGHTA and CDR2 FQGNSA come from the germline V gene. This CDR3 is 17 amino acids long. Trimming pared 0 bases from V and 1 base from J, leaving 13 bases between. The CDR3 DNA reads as TGTGCCAGCAGCTTAGCTCTTGCTGGAGGGTCTGGAAACACCATATATTTT. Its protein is CASSLALAGGSGNTIYF.

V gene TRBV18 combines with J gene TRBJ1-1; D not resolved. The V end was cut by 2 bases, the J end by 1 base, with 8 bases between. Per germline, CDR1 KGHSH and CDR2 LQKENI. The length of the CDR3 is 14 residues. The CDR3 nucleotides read TGTGCCAGCTCACCAGTGAAGGGGAACACTGAAGCTTTCTTT. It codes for CASSPVKGNTEAFF.

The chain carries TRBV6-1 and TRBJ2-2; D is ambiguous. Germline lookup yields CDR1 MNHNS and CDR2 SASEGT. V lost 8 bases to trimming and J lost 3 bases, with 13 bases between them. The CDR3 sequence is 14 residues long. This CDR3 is CASPRNWDTGELFF. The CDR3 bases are TGTGCCAGCCCCCGGAACTGGGACACCGGGGAGCTGTTTTTT.

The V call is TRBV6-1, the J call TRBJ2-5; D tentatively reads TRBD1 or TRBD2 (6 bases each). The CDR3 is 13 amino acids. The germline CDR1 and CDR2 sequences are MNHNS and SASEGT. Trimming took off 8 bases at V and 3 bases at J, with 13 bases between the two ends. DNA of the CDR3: TGTGCCAGCCGGCGGAGGGGGAAAGAGACCCAGTACTTC. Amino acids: CASRRRGKETQYF.

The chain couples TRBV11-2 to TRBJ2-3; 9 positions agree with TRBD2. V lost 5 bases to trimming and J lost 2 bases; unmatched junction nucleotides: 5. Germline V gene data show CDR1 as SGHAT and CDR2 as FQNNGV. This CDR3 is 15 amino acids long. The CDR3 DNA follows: TGTGCCAGCAGCCTTAGCGGGAGCGACACAGATACGCAGTATTTT. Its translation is CASSLSGSDTDTQYF.